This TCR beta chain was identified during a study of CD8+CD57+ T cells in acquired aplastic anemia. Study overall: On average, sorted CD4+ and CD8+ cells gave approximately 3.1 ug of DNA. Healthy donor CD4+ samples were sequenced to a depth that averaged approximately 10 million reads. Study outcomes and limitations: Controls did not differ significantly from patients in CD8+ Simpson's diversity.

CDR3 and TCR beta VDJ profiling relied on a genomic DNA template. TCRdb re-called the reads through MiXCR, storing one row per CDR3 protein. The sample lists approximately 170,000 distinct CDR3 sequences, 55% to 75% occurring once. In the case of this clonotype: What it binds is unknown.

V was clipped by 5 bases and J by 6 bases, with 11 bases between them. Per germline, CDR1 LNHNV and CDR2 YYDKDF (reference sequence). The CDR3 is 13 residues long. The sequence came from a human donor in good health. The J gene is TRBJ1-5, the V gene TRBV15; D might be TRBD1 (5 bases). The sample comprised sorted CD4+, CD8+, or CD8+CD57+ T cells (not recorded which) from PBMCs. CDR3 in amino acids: CATSLDRGQPQHF. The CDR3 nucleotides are TGTGCCACCAGCTTAGACAGAGGTCAGCCCCAGCATTTT.